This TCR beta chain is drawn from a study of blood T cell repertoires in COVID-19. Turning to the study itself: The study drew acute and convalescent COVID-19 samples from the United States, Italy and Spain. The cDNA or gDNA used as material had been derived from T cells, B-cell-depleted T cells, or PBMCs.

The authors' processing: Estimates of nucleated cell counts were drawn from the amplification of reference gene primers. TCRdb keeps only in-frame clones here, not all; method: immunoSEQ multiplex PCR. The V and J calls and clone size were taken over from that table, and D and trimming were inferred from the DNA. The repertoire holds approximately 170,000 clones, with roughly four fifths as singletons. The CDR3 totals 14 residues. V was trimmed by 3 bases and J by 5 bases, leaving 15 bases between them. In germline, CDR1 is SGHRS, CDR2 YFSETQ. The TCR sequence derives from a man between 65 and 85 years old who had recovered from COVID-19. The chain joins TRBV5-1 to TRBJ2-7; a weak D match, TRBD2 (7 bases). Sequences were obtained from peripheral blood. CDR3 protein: CASSSGGRGHEQYF. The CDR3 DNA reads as TGCGCCAGCAGCTCGGGGGGCAGGGGACACGAGCAGTACTTC. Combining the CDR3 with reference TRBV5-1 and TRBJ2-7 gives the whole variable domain KAGVTQTPRYLIKTRGQQVTLSCSPISGHRSVSWYQQTPGQGLQFLFEYFSETQRNKGNFPGRFSGRQFSNSRSEMNVSTLELGDSALYLCASSSGGRGHEQYFGPGTRLTVT.